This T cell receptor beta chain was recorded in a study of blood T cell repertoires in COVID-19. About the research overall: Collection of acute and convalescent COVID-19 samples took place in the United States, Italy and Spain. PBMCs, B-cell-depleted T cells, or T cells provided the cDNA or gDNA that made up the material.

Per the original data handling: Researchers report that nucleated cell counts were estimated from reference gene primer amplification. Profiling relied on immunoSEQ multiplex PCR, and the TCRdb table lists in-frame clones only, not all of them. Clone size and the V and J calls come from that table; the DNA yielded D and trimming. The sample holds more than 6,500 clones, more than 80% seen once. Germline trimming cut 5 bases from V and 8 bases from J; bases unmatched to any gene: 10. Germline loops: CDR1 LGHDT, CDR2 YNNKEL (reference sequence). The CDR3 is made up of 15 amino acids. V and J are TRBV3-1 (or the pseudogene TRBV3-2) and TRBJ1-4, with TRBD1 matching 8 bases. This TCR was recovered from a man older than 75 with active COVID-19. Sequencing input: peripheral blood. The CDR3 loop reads CASSARTGLDEKLFF. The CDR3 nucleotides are TGTGCCAGCAGCGCCCGGACAGGGTTAGACGAAAAACTGTTTTTT.